This T cell receptor beta chain is from a study of blood T cell repertoires in COVID-19. For the study at large: Both acute and convalescent COVID-19 samples were obtained from the United States, Italy and Spain. PBMCs, B-cell-depleted T cells, or T cells provided the cDNA or gDNA that made up the material.

Study processing details: Scientists estimated how many nucleated cells there were by amplifying reference gene primers. Data came from immunoSEQ multiplex PCR; TCRdb stores just in-frame clones and leaves some out. D and trimming come from the DNA, and the V and J calls and clone size come from that table. Here the sample spans roughly 570,000 clones, around nine tenths being singletons. V gave up 8 bases and J gave up 3 bases, with 18 bases separating them. This CDR3 has 15 amino acids. The germline V gene has CDR1 SNHLY and CDR2 FYNNEI. Patients of the Seattle cohort, enrolled during active infection, were followed longitudinally.

The receptor comes from a woman aged 50 to 60 with COVID-19, enrolled during active disease. The rearrangement uses TRBV2 and TRBJ2-3, with a possible D match to TRBD1 (6 bases). Source material: peripheral blood. The CDR3 bases are TGTGCCAGCCGTCGCTCCGGGACAAGGACAGATACGCAGTATTTT. This encodes CASRRSGTRTDTQYF.